Listed below are T cell receptor beta chains from one sample, sequenced in a study of blood T cell repertoires in COVID-19. Measured with immunoSEQ multiplex PCR; TCRdb has only the in-frame clones, and not every one. Of about 480,000 clones listed, roughly 90% are singletons. Sequencing input: PBMCs or T cells enriched from blood (not recorded which). The receptors were sampled from a woman aged 40 to 50 who had recovered from COVID-19. Both conserved end residues are part of each CDR3. The D gene is left open where the match is weak. The size entry is marked missing in some rows and otherwise reads once, few, many or a size class.

-	TRBD1	TRBJ1-1	TRBV6-5	TGTGCCAGCAGTCGGACAGGCCCTGGGAGGCCCGAAGCTTTCTTT	CASSRTGPGRPEAFF
-	-	TRBJ1-3	TRBV12-3/TRBV12-4	TGTGCCAGCAGCCGAGGAACTGGAAACACCATATATTTT	CASSRGTGNTIYF
-	TRBD1	TRBJ1-2	TRBV29-1	TGCAGCGTTGAAGGGACAGGGGTGAGTGGCTACACCTTC	CSVEGTGVSGYTF
-	TRBD1	TRBJ1-1	TRBV7-2	TGTGCCAGCAGCTTTAGACAGGGGAACACTGAAGCTTTCTTT	CASSFRQGNTEAFF
-	TRBD2	TRBJ2-4	TRBV15	TGTGCCACCAGCGCCCCGGGGGGAAGAAACATTCAGTACTTC	CATSAPGGRNIQYF
-	-	TRBJ1-4	TRBV6-5	TGTGCCAGCTGGGGCCTTAATGAAAAACTGTTTTTT	CASWGLNEKLFF
-	-	TRBJ2-1	TRBV5-1	TGCGCCAGCAGCTTCACAGGGAACAATGAGCAGTTCTTC	CASSFTGNNEQFF
-	TRBD2	TRBJ2-7	TRBV5-1	TGCGCCAGCAGCTTGGGGGGCGGGAGGCCCTCCTACGAGCAGTACTTC	CASSLGGGRPSYEQYF
-	TRBD2	TRBJ2-7	TRBV5-6	TGTGCCAGCAGCCTACTAGCGGGACTAGTCGAGCAGTACTTC	CASSLLAGLVEQYF
-	TRBD1	TRBJ1-1	TRBV19	TGTGCCAGTATTCCCCCGGGACAGGTTGAAGCTTTCTTT	CASIPPGQVEAFF
few	-	TRBJ1-1	TRBV27	TGTGCCAGCAGTTTCAGGGGCGAGAACACTGAAGCTTTCTTT	CASSFRGENTEAFF
-	TRBD2	TRBJ2-2	TRBV4-2	TGTGCCAGCAGCCAAGATCGCCCGACTAGCGGGACATACACCGGGGAGCTGTTTTTT	CASSQDRPTSGTYTGELFF
-	-	TRBJ2-2	TRBV5-1	TGCGCCAGCAGCTTGGGGGCCCACACCGGGGAGCTGTTTTTT	CASSLGAHTGELFF
-	-	TRBJ1-1	TRBV5-8	TGTGCCAGCAGTAAGGGACAGAACACTGAAGCTTTCTTT	CASSKGQNTEAFF
-	TRBD1	TRBJ1-2	TRBV5-1	TGCGCCAGCAGCCTCCAGGGGACAGGATCATTCTATGGCTACACCTTC	CASSLQGTGSFYGYTF
-	-	TRBJ2-6	TRBV11-3	TGTGCCAGCAGCCCCCTTGACAGGACCTCTGGGGCCAACGTCCTGACTTTC	CASSPLDRTSGANVLTF
-	-	TRBJ1-1	TRBV6-5	TGTGCCAGCAGCCGCCCGGGAAGAGGTAACACTGAAGCTTTCTTT	CASSRPGRGNTEAFF
-	TRBD1	TRBJ2-7	TRBV6-5	TGTGCCAGCAGAAACAGGGGATCCATGTACGAGCAGTACTTC	CASRNRGSMYEQYF
-	-	TRBJ1-3	TRBV27	TGTGCCAGCAGTCAGATTAGGGGAACTGGAAACACCATATATTTT	CASSQIRGTGNTIYF
-	-	TRBJ1-2	TRBV3-1/TRBV3-2	TGTGCCAGCAGCCAAAGAGGGTCGTATGGCTACACCTTC	CASSQRGSYGYTF
-	TRBD2	TRBJ2-7	TRBV6-5	TGTGCCAGCAGTCGGGGACTAGCGGCTCCCTACGAGCAGTACTTC	CASSRGLAAPYEQYF
-	TRBD2	TRBJ2-1	TRBV6-2/TRBV6-3	TGTGCCAGCAGTTCCAACCTCAGACTAGCGGTCTACAATGAGCAGTTCTTC	CASSSNLRLAVYNEQFF
-	-	TRBJ2-7	TRBV27	TGTGCCAGCAGTTTCCTCCTAGGGGGGGCGTACGAGCAGTACTTC	CASSFLLGGAYEQYF
-	TRBD2	TRBJ2-4	TRBV9	TGTGCCAGCAGCTACGGGGATAGCGGGGAGAGGGGAAACATTCAGTACTTC	CASSYGDSGERGNIQYF
-	TRBD1	TRBJ2-5	TRBV9	TGTGCCAGCAGCGAGTCGACAGGGGCCGGGAGCCCCCAAGAGACCCAGTACTTC	CASSESTGAGSPQETQYF
once	-	TRBJ1-1	TRBV28	TGTGCCAGCAGTTCAGGGGAATCGGACACTGAAGCTTTCTTT	CASSSGESDTEAFF
once	TRBD2	TRBJ2-5	TRBV3-1/TRBV3-2	TGTGCCAGCAGCCAAGAAGCGGGAGGGGGGGAGACCCAGTACTTC	CASSQEAGGGETQYF
-	-	TRBJ2-2	TRBV7-6	TGTGCCAGCAGCTTAGCTACTGCAGGTTACACCGGGGAGCTGTTTTTT	CASSLATAGYTGELFF
-	TRBD1	TRBJ2-7	TRBV11-2	TGTGCCAGCAGCTCAGGGGGCGAGCAGTACTTC	CASSSGGEQYF
-	-	TRBJ2-7	TRBV5-4	TGTGCCAGCAGCTCGGGACACCCCTACGAGCAGTACTTC	CASSSGHPYEQYF
-	TRBD2	TRBJ2-2	TRBV25-1	TGTGCCAGCAGTGAATCGACTAGCGGAGGGACCGGGGAGCTGTTTTTT	CASSESTSGGTGELFF
-	-	TRBJ2-3	TRBV27	TGTGCCAGCAGTTCTATCAGCACAGATACGCAGTATTTT	CASSSISTDTQYF
-	-	TRBJ2-7	TRBV7-8	TGTGCCAGCAGCTTAGTCCGCTACGAGCAGTACTTC	CASSLVRYEQYF
-	-	TRBJ1-5	TRBV7-9	TGTGCCAGCAGCTTAGCGAATTCGGGCAATCAGCCCCAGCATTTT	CASSLANSGNQPQHF
-	TRBD1	TRBJ2-4	TRBV28	TGTGCCAGCAGTCGAGGGACAGGGGGCAAGATGGCCAAAAACATTCAGTACTTC	CASSRGTGGKMAKNIQYF
-	-	TRBJ2-1	TRBV19	TGTGCCAGTAGTATCGGCGGTGAGCAGTTCTTC	CASSIGGEQFF
-	-	TRBJ2-1	TRBV7-8	TGTGCCAGCAGCTCCCAAGCCGCCACTAACTACAATGAGCAGTTCTTC	CASSSQAATNYNEQFF
-	TRBD1	TRBJ2-2	TRBV24-1	TGTGCCACCAGCTTAGGACAGGGGGCTGGCGGGGAGCTGTTTTTT	CATSLGQGAGGELFF
once	TRBD1	TRBJ2-7	TRBV6-5	TGTGCCAGCAGTTACGGGACAGGGGCCTACGAGCAGTACTTC	CASSYGTGAYEQYF
-	-	TRBJ2-7	TRBV20-1	TGCAGTGCTAGTCCCCAATACAAACAGGGATTGGGACACGAGCAGTACTTC	CSASPQYKQGLGHEQYF
-	TRBD1	TRBJ1-4	TRBV27	TGTGCCAGCAGCTCCCTGCGGACAGGGCAGAATGAAAAACTGTTTTTT	CASSSLRTGQNEKLFF
-	TRBD1	TRBJ2-7	TRBV5-6	TGTGCCAGCAGCTCCCGGGACAGGAGGTACGAGCAGTACTTC	CASSSRDRRYEQYF
once	-	TRBJ2-1	TRBV20-1	TGCAGTGCTAGACGGAGGGATGAGCAGTTCTTC	CSARRRDEQFF